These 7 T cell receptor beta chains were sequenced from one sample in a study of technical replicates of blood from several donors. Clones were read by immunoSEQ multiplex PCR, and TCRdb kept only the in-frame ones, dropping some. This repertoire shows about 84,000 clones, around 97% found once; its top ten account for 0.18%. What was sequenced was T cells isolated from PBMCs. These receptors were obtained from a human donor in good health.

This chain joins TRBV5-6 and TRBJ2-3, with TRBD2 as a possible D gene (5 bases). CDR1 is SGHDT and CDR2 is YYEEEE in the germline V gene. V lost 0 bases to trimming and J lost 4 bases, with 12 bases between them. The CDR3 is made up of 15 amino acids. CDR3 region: CASSLEWLAADTQYF. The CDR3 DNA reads TGTGCCAGCAGCTTGGAGTGGCTAGCCGCAGATACGCAGTATTTT.

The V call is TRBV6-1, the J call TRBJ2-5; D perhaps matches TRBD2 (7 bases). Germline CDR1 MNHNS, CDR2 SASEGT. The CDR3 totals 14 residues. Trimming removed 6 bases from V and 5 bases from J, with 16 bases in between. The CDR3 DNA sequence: TGTGCCAGCAGCATCGGGGGGCCGGGGGAGACCCAGTACTTC. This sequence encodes CASSIGGPGETQYF.

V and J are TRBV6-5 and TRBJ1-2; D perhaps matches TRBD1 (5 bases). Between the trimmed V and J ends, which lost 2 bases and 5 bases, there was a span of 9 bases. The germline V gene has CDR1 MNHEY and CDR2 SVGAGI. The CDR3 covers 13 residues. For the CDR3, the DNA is TGTGCCAGCAGTTACGGGGCAGTTTATGGCTACACCTTC. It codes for CASSYGAVYGYTF.

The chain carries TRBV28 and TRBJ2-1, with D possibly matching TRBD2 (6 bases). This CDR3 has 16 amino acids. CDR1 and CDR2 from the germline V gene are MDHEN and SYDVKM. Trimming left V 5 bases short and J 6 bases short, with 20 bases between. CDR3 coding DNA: TGTGCCAGCAGTCCTCCGGGACTGCAACAGGTCAATGAGCAGTTCTTC. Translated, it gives CASSPPGLQQVNEQFF. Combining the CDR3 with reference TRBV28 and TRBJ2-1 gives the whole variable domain DVKVTQSSRYLVKRTGEKVFLECVQDMDHENMFWYRQDPGLGLRLIYFSYDVKMKEKGDIPEGYSVSREKKERFSLILESASTNQTSMYLCASSPPGLQQVNEQFFGPGTRLTVL.

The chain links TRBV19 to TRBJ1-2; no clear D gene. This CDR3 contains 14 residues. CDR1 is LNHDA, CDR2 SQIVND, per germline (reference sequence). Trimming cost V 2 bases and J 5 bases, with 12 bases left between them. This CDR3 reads CASSIMGSRYGYTF. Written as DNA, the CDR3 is TGTGCCAGTAGTATAATGGGCAGTCGGTATGGCTACACCTTC. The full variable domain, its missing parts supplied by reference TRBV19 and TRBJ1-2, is DGGITQSPKYLFRKEGQNVTLSCEQNLNHDAMYWYRQDPGQGLRLIYYSQIVNDFQKGDIAEGYSVSREKKESFPLTVTSAQKNPTAFYLCASSIMGSRYGYTFGSGTRLTVV.

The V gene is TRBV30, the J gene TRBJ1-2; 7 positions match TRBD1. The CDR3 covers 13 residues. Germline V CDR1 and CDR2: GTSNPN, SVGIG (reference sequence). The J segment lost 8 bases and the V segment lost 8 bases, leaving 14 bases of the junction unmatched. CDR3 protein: CARKPQGQAGYTF. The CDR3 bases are TGTGCCCGTAAACCTCAAGGACAGGCGGGCTACACCTTC.

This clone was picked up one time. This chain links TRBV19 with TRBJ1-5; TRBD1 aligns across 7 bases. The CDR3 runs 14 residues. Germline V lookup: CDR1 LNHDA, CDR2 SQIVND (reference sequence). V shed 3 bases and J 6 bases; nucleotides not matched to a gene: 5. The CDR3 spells CASSMIGGRQPQHF. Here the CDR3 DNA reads TGTGCCAGTAGTATGATAGGGGGCCGTCAGCCCCAGCATTTT.